Listed below are T cell receptor beta chains from one sample, sequenced in a study of glioma-infiltrating T cells after dendritic cell vaccination. Produced via immunoSEQ multiplex PCR; TCRdb's table is partial and in-frame only. The profile shows fewer than 95,000 clones, 85% of them singletons. This specimen consisted of blood, obtained after dendritic cell vaccination. These receptors came from a human donor with glioblastoma. Both conserved end residues are part of each CDR3. Fields, in order: D gene, CDR3 length, J gene, V gene, clone size, CDR3 protein, CDR3 DNA. A D gene is named only where the DNA matches it firmly. Size is stated for part of the rows, as once, few or many counts, or as a class when the clone is expanded.

>TRBD2|15|TRBJ2-3|TRBV7-6|-
CASSPGLGITDTQYF
TGTGCCAGCAGCCCGGGACTAGGTATAACAGATACGCAGTATTTT
>-|13|TRBJ1-2|TRBV5-4|few
CASSPGTRLGYTF
TGTGCCAGCAGCCCCGGGACACGCCTTGGCTACACCTTC
>-|18|TRBJ1-5|TRBV19|once
CASKKRGSPSGSNQPQHF
TGTGCCAGTAAAAAGCGGGGCTCGCCTAGTGGGAGCAATCAGCCCCAGCATTTT
>-|15|TRBJ1-5|TRBV25-1|few
CASSEGRGGNQPQHF
TGTGCCAGCAGTGAAGGACGGGGGGGGAACCAGCCCCAGCATTTT
>TRBD1|13|TRBJ2-5|TRBV29-1|few
CSVDTTGLETQYF
TGCAGCGTCGACACGACAGGGCTAGAGACCCAGTACTTC
>TRBD2|16|TRBJ2-1|TRBV6-5|-
CASSYEVGGPRNEQFF
TGTGCCAGCAGTTACGAGGTGGGAGGGCCGAGGAATGAGCAGTTCTTC
>TRBD1|12|TRBJ1-2|TRBV30|-
CAWTGQDYGYTF
TGTGCCTGGACGGGACAGGACTATGGCTACACCTTC
>-|14|TRBJ2-5|TRBV7-2|-
CASTPRQDYGSQYF
TGTGCCAGCACCCCACGCCAGGACTACGGGTCCCAGTACTTC
>-|16|TRBJ1-1|TRBV19|-
CASSIGQVNPNTEAFF
TGTGCCAGTAGTATAGGACAGGTGAACCCGAACACTGAAGCTTTCTTT
>TRBD1|13|TRBJ2-7|TRBV7-8|-
CASSVDRVREQYF
TGTGCCAGCAGCGTGGACAGGGTTAGAGAGCAGTACTTC
>TRBD1|16|TRBJ1-1|TRBV4-1|-
CASSQAPGQGEVRAFF
TGCGCCAGTAGCCAAGCCCCGGGACAGGGGGAGGTAAGAGCTTTCTTT
>TRBD1|14|TRBJ1-1|TRBV10-3|-
CAISEYTGDTEAFF
TGTGCCATCAGTGAGTATACAGGGGATACTGAAGCTTTCTTT
>-|17|TRBJ2-5|TRBV4-3|-
CASSQGMGRGLGETQYF
TGCGCCAGCAGCCAAGGGATGGGTAGGGGACTTGGAGAGACCCAGTACTTC
>-|16|TRBJ2-4|TRBV5-4|-
CASSPPRFLAKNIQYF
TGTGCCAGCAGCCCCCCGCGGTTTCTAGCCAAAAACATTCAGTACTTC
>-|16|TRBJ2-7|TRBV13|-
CASSLGYSSVRSEQYF
TGTGCCAGCAGCTTAGGGTACAGTAGCGTAAGGTCCGAGCAGTACTTC
>-|18|TRBJ2-6|TRBV7-8|-
CASRRDRGIQSGANVLTF
TGTGCCAGCAGGAGAGACCGGGGAATACAATCTGGGGCCAACGTCCTGACTTTC
>-|14|TRBJ2-7|TRBV27|-
CASLPGRGSYEQYF
TGTGCCAGCCTCCCAGGGCGGGGTTCCTACGAGCAGTACTTC
>-|13|TRBJ1-6|TRBV7-2|-
CASNPLPRSPLHF
TGTGCCAGCAACCCTCTCCCGCGATCACCCCTCCACTTT
>-|12|TRBJ2-7|TRBV28|few
CASSLSSYEQYF
TGTGCCAGCAGCTTGTCGTCCTACGAGCAGTACTTC
>TRBD1|12|TRBJ1-2|TRBV18|-
CAIPTGKNGYTF
TGTGCCATCCCGACAGGGAAGAATGGCTACACCTTC
>-|15|TRBJ1-4|TRBV15|few
CATSSGRGMSEKLFF
TGTGCCACCAGCAGCGGACGGGGGATGAGTGAAAAACTGTTTTTT
>TRBD1|16|TRBJ2-7|TRBV6-1|few
CASSETVTGGFYEQYF
TGTGCCAGCAGTGAAACGGTGACAGGGGGCTTCTACGAGCAGTACTTC
>-|16|TRBJ1-4|TRBV7-8|-
CASSLGQGPTNEKLFF
TGTGCCAGCAGCTTAGGGCAGGGGCCAACTAATGAAAAACTGTTTTTT
>TRBD1|14|TRBJ2-7|TRBV2|few
CASRPRDRAYEQYF
TGTGCCAGCAGGCCCCGGGACAGGGCCTACGAGCAGTACTTC
>-|10|TRBJ2-7|TRBV20-1|-
CSASRTVRYF
TGCAGTGCTTCTAGGACAGTGCGGTACTTC
>-|12|TRBJ1-5|TRBV15|-
CATSRDNRPQHF
TGTGCCACCAGCAGGGACAACAGGCCCCAGCATTTT
>-|12|TRBJ2-3|TRBV15|-
CATSRYTDTQYF
TGTGCCACCAGCAGATACACAGATACGCAGTATTTT
>-|14|TRBJ2-3|TRBV9|-
CASSVDGNTDTQYF
TGTGCCAGCAGCGTTGACGGGAACACAGATACGCAGTATTTT
>TRBD1|14|TRBJ2-7|TRBV28|-
CASSASDRAYEQYF
TGTGCCAGCAGTGCCTCGGACAGGGCCTACGAGCAGTACTTC
>-|13|TRBJ2-3|TRBV15|once
CATSRTSTDTQYF
TGTGCCACCAGCAGGACTAGCACAGATACGCAGTATTTT
>-|13|TRBJ2-7|TRBV28|-
CASSSQGSYEQYF
TGTGCCAGCAGTTCACAGGGCTCCTACGAGCAGTACTTC
>-|12|TRBJ2-5|TRBV2|few
CASSGGKETQYF
TGTGCCAGCAGTGGAGGAAAAGAGACCCAGTACTTC
>-|15|TRBJ2-7|TRBV19|-
CASSVTGQQAYEQYF
TGTGCCAGTAGTGTAACAGGGCAGCAAGCCTACGAGCAGTACTTC
>TRBD1|15|TRBJ2-1|TRBV15|few
CATSRVQGGYNEQFF
TGTGCCACCAGCAGAGTACAGGGGGGCTACAATGAGCAGTTCTTC
>TRBD1|16|TRBJ1-2|TRBV4-1|-
CASSQAGTGRRNGYTF
TGCGCCAGCAGCCAAGCCGGGACAGGGCGACGAAATGGCTACACCTTC
>TRBD1|14|TRBJ1-1|TRBV9|-
CASSAGTVNTEAFF
TGTGCCAGCAGCGCCGGGACAGTGAACACTGAAGCTTTCTTT
>TRBD2|17|TRBJ2-1|TRBV2|-
CASSDSSPSGGFHEQFF
TGTGCCAGCAGTGATAGTTCGCCTAGCGGGGGGTTCCATGAGCAGTTCTTC
>-|12|TRBJ2-7|TRBV10-3|-
CATEGGAGEQYF
TGTGCCACCGAGGGGGGGGCGGGTGAGCAGTACTTC
>TRBD1|15|TRBJ2-5|TRBV18|once
CASSPGDRGQETQYF
TGTGCCAGCTCACCGGGGGACAGGGGGCAAGAGACCCAGTACTTC
>TRBD1|17|TRBJ2-6|TRBV2|-
CASSTPRDSSGANVLTF
TGTGCCAGCAGCACCCCCAGGGACAGCTCTGGGGCCAACGTCCTGACTTTC
>TRBD2|14|TRBJ2-7|TRBV7-9|-
CASSLYGGIYEQYF
TGTGCCAGCAGCTTATACGGGGGGATCTACGAGCAGTACTTC